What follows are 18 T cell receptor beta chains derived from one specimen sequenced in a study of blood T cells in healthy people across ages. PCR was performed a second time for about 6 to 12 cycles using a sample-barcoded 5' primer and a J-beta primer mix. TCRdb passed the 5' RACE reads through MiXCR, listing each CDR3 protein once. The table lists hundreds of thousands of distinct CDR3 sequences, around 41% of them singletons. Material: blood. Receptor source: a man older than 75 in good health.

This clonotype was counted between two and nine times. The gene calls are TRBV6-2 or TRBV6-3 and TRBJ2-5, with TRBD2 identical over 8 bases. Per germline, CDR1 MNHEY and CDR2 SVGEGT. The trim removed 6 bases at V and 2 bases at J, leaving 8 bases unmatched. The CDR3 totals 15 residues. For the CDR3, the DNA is TGTGCCAGCAGAAAAGCCGGGACTAGACAAGAGACCCAGTACTTC. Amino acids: CASRKAGTRQETQYF.

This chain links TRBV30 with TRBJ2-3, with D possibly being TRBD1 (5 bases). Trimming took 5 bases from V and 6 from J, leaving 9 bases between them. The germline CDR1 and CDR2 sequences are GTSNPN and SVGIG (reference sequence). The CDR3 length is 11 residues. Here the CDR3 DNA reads TGTGCCTGGGGGGCCCAGGATACGCAGTATTTT. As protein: CAWGAQDTQYF.

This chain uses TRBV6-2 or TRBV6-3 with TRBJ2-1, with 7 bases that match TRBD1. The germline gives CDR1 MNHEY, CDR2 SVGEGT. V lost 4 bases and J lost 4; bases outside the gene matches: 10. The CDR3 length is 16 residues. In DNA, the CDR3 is TGTGCCAGCAGTTCGGGACAGCCGAGAGGGTACAATGAGCAGTTCTTC. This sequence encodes CASSSGQPRGYNEQFF.

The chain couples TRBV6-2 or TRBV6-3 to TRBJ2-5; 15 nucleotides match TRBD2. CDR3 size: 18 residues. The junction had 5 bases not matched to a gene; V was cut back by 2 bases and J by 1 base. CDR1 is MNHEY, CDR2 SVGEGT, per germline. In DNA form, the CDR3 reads TGTGCCAGCAGTTACCCACCGGGACTAGCGGGAGGCCAAGAGACCCAGTACTTC. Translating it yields CASSYPPGLAGGQETQYF.

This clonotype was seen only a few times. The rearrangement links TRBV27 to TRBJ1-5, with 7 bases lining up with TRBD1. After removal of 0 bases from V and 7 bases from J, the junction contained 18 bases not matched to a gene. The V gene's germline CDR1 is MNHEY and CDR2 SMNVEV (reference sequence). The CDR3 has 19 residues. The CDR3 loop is CASSLSFGLGQRIKQPQHF. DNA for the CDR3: TGTGCCAGCAGTTTATCTTTCGGGTTGGGACAGAGGATTAAGCAGCCCCAGCATTTT.

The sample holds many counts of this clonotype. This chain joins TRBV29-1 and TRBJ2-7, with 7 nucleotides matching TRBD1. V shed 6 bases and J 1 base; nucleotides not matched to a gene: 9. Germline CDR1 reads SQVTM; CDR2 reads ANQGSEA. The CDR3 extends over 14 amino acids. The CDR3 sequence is CSVSGTATSYEQYF. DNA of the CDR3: TGCAGCGTATCCGGGACAGCGACGTCCTACGAGCAGTACTTC.

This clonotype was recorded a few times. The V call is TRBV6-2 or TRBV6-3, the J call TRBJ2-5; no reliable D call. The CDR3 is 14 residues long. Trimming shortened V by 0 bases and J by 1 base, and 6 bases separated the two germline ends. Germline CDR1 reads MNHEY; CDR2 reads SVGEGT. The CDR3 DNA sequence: TGTGCCAGCAGTTACTCGATGGTCCAAGAGACCCAGTACTTC. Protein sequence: CASSYSMVQETQYF.

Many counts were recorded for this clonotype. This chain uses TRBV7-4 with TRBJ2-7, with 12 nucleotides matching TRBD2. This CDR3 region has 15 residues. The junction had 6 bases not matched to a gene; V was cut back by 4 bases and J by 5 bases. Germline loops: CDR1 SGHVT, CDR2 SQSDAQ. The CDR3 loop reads CASSWRLAGDHEQYF. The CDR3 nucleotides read TGTGCCAGCAGCTGGAGACTAGCGGGAGACCACGAGCAGTACTTC.

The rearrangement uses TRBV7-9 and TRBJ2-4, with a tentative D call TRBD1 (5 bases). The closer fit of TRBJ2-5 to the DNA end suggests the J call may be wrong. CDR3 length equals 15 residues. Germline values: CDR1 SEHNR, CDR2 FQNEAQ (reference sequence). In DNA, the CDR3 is TGTGCCAGCAGCTTAAGGCCAGGGTTGGGTGAGACCCAGTACTTC. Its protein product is CASSLRPGLGETQYF.

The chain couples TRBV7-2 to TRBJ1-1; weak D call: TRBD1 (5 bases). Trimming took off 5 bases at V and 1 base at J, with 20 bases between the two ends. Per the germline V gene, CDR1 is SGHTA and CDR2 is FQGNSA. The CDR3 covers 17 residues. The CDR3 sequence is CASSSQRAGWQNTEAFF. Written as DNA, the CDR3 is TGTGCCAGCAGCAGTCAAAGGGCAGGGTGGCAGAACACTGAAGCTTTCTTT.

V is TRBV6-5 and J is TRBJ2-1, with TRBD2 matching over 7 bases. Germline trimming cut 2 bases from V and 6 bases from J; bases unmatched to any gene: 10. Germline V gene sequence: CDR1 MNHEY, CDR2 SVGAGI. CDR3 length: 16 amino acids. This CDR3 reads CASSYTVGGPRNEQFF. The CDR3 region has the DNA TGTGCCAGCAGTTACACAGTGGGAGGGCCACGCAATGAGCAGTTCTTC.

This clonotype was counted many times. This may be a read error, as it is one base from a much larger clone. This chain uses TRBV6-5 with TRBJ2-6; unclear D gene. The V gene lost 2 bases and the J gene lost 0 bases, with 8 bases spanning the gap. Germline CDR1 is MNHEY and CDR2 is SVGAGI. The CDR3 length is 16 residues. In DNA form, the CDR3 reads TGTGCCAGCAGTTACACCCAGTGCTCTGGGGCCAACGTCCTGACTTTC. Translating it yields CASSYTQCSGANVLTF.

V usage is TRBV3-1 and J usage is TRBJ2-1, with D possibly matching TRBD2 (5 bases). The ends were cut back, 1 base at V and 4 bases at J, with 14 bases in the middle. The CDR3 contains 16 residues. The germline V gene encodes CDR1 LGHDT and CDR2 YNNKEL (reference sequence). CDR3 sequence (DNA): TGTGCCAGCAGCCAAGGAGCGGCAAGTCGGTACAATGAGCAGTTCTTC. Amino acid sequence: CASSQGAASRYNEQFF.

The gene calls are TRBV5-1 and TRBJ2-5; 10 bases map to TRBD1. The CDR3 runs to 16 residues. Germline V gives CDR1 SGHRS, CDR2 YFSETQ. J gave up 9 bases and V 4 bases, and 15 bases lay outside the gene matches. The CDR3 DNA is TGCGCCAGCAGCCCCAAAGGACAGGGGGTAGTGGAGGCCCAGTACTTC. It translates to CASSPKGQGVVEAQYF. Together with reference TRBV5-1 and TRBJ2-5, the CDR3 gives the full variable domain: KAGVTQTPRYLIKTRGQQVTLSCSPISGHRSVSWYQQTPGQGLQFLFEYFSETQRNKGNFPGRFSGRQFSNSRSEMNVSTLELGDSALYLCASSPKGQGVVEAQYFGPGTRLLVL.

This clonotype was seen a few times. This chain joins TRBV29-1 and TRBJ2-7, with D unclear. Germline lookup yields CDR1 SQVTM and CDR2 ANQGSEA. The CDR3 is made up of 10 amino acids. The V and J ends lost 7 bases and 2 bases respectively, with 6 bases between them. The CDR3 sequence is CSAMTYEQYF. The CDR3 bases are TGCAGCGCCATGACCTACGAGCAGTACTTC.

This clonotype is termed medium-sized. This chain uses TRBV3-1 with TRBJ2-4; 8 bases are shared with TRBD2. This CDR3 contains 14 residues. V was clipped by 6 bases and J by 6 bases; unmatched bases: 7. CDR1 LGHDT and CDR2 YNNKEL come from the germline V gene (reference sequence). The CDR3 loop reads CASSRGGPGNIQYF. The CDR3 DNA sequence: TGTGCCAGCAGTCGCGGGGGGCCCGGAAACATTCAGTACTTC.

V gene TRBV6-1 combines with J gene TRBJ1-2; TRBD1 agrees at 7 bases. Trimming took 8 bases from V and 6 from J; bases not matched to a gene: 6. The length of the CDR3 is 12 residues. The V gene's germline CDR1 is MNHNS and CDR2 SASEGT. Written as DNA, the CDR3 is TGTGCCAGCTTCAGGGGGTTCGATGGCTACACCTTC. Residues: CASFRGFDGYTF.

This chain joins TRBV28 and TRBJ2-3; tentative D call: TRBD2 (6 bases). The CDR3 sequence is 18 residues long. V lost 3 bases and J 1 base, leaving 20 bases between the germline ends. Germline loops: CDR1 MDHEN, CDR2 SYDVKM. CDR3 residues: CASSFFPSGVLRTDTQYF. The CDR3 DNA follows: TGTGCCAGCAGTTTTTTCCCTTCGGGGGTTCTTCGCACAGATACGCAGTATTTT.